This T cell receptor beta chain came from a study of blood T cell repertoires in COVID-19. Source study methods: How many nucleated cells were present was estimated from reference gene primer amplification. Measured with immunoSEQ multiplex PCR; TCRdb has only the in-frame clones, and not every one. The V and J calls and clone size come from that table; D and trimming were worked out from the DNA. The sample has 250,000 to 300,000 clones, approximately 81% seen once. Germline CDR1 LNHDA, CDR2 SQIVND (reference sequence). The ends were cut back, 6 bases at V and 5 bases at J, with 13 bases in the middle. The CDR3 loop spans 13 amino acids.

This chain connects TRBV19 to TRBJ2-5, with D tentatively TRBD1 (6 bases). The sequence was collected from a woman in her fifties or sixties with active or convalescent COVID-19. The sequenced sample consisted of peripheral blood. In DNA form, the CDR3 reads TGTGCCAGTAGGACCACAGGGCAGGAGACCCAGTACTTC. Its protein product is CASRTTGQETQYF.